Given below is one T cell receptor beta chain in context. What it recognizes is unknown. The data were obtained in a study of blood T cell dynamics during melanoma immunotherapy. At the level of the study: Patients with metastatic melanoma got pembrolizumab or nivolumab-ipilimumab as first-line care. The study's findings and limits: Whether repertoire-driving clones were melanoma-specific could not be determined.

The protocol was immunoSEQ multiplex PCR, while the TCRdb copy is restricted to in-frame clones and leaves out a portion. The sample lists about 8,500 clones, roughly four fifths occurring once. Germline V gene lookup returns CDR1 SGHTA and CDR2 FQGNSA. This CDR3 is built from 15 residues. Trimming took off 1 base at V and 2 bases at J, with 11 bases between the two ends. Time point described: pre-treatment baseline. One draw preceded checkpoint blockade; another followed its first cycle at week 3. The receptor's source is a human donor with melanoma. The sequences come from blood, collected from a patient treated with checkpoint blockade. The chain recombines TRBV7-2 with TRBJ1-2; D remains ambiguous. The CDR3 DNA is TGTGCCAGCAGCTTAGTCATTGGCGGGAACTATGGCTACACCTTC. Translation: CASSLVIGGNYGYTF.